The T cell receptor beta chain under discussion was sequenced for a study of blood T cell repertoires in COVID-19. Overall study: Specimens from acute and convalescent COVID-19 originated in the United States, Italy and Spain.

Enrollees, about 18 to 100 years old, lived in about two dozen US areas. Data came from immunoSEQ multiplex PCR; TCRdb stores just in-frame clones and leaves some out. The sample carries a few hundred thousand clones, about 88% recorded once. The TCR comes from a man aged 25-40 years with acute COVID-19. Sequencing was performed on PBMCs or T cells enriched from blood (not recorded which).

Written as DNA, the CDR3 is TGTGCCAGCAGCCAAGCCCGCCAGTTCGGGGGCGAGCAGTACGTC. Its protein product is CASSQARQFGGEQYV. This chain connects TRBV3-1 (or the pseudogene TRBV3-2) to TRBJ2-7; TRBD2 is a possible D gene (6 bases). The V end was cut by 1 base, the J end by 6 bases, with 16 bases between. In germline, CDR1 is LGHDT, CDR2 YNNKEL (reference sequence). This CDR3 has 15 residues.